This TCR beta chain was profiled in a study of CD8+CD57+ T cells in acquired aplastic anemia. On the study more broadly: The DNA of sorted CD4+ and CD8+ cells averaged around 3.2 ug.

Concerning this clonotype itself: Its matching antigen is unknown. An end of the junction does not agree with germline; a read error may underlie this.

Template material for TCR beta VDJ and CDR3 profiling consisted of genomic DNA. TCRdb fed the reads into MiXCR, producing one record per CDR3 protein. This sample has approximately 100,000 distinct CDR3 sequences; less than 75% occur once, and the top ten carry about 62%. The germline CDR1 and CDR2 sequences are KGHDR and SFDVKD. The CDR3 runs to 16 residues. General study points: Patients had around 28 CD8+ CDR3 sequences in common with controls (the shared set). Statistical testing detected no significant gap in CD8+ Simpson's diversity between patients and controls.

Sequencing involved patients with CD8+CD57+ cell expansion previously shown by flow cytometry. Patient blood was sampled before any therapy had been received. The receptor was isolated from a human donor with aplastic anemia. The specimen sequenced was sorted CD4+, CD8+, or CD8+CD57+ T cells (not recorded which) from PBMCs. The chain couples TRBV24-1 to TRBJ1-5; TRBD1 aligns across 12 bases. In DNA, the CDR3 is TGTGCCACCAGTGACCCTGGGACAGGGGGCAATCAGCCCCTGCATTTT. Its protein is CATSDPGTGGNQPLHF.